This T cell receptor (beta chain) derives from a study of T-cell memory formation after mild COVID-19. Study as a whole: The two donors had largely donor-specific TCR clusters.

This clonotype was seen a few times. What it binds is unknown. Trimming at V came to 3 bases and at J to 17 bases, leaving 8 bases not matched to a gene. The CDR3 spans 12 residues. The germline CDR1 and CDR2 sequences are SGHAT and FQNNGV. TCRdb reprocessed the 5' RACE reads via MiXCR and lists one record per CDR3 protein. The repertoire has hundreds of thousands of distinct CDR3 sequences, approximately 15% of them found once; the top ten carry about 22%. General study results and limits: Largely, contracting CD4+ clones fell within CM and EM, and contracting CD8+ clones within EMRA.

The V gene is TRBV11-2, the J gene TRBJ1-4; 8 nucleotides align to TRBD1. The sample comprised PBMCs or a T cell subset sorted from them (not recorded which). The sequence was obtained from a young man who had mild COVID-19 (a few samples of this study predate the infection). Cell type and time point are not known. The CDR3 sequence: CASSFNGQGEFF. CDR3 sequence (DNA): TGTGCCAGCAGCTTTAATGGACAGGGCGAATTTTTT.